This is a list of T cell receptor beta chains from one sample in a study of molecular identifiers for immune sequencing clone quantification. Via MiXCR, TCRdb re-called the PCR reads, giving one row per CDR3 protein. The sample yields some 100,000 distinct CDR3 sequences, under 40% seen once. Sequencing was carried out using naive CD8+ T cells from blood, with Jurkat cell RNA spiked in. These receptors originate from a human donor in good health. Some libraries in this study had Jurkat cell RNA spiked in. Both conserved end residues are part of each CDR3. The order of the fields is V gene, J gene, D gene, CDR3 protein. The D gene is left open where the match is weak.

>TRBV5-5|TRBJ2-7|TRBD2
CASSWTSGSLYEQYF
>TRBV7-8|TRBJ1-2|.
CASSPSAGRDRYGYTF
>TRBV7-2|TRBJ2-7|TRBD1
CASSWTGGEYEQYF
>TRBV7-9|TRBJ1-1|.
CASSLWAGPEAFF
>TRBV28|TRBJ1-2|TRBD1
CASTDRTGMGYGYTF
>TRBV20-1|TRBJ2-6|.
CSALNREAGANVLTF
>TRBV7-8|TRBJ2-5|.
CASSLFGSQETQCF
>TRBV19|TRBJ2-3|.
CASSIEVRSTDTQYF
>TRBV10-3|TRBJ2-2|TRBD2
CAISRTVASGSLTGELFF
>TRBV27|TRBJ2-7|.
CASSLSSLGEQYF
>TRBV15|TRBJ2-3|.
CATSDSSTDTQYF
>TRBV14|TRBJ2-1|.
CASSQEAGPRNEQFF
>TRBV4-3|TRBJ2-7|.
CASSQGPQAGVYEQYF
>TRBV27|TRBJ2-2|.
CASSLTIVPGELFF
>TRBV6-4|TRBJ2-1|.
CASPRQFF
>TRBV28|TRBJ2-7|TRBD1
CASSFRGQDTEQYF
>TRBV6-1|TRBJ2-7|.
CASSEAFGYEQYF
>TRBV27|TRBJ2-7|TRBD1
CASSPTTGEAFPSEQYF
>TRBV7-9|TRBJ2-1|.
CASSLEETPEQFF
>TRBV27|TRBJ1-6|TRBD1
CASSLNYVGTGFNSPLHF
>TRBV6-5|TRBJ2-1|.
CASSPRLANEQFF
>TRBV25-1|TRBJ2-1|.
CASSDLRLEGRLEQFF
>TRBV4-3|TRBJ1-1|.
CASSPVLTGTTEAFF
>TRBV7-8|TRBJ2-3|.
CASSPSLPRSTDTQYF
>TRBV6-5|TRBJ2-5|.
CASSSTTGYQETQYF
>TRBV28|TRBJ2-2|.
CASSYDTGELFF
>TRBV29-1|TRBJ2-3|TRBD1
CSAPGQSTDTQYF
>TRBV9|TRBJ2-3|.
CASSVPREPDTQYF
>TRBV7-9|TRBJ2-2|.
CASSSRGSVRAYPNTGELFF
>TRBV27|TRBJ2-5|.
CASSLVREYQETQYF
>TRBV5-5|TRBJ2-7|TRBD1
CASSFTGEEQYF